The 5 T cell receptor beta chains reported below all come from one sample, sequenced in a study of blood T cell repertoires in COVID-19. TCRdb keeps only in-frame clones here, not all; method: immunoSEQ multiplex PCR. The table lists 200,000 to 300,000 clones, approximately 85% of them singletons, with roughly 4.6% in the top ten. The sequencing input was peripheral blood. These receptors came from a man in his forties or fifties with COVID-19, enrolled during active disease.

For the CDR3, the DNA is TGTGCCAGCAGTCTTGGAGGGGCCGGAAACACCATATATTTT. Its translation: CASSLGGAGNTIYF. The chain has TRBV3-1 (or the pseudogene TRBV3-2) and TRBJ1-3, with D maybe TRBD1 (5 bases). Germline CDR1 is LGHDT and CDR2 is YNNKEL (reference sequence). The CDR3 sequence is 14 residues long. Trimming removed 6 bases from V and 4 bases from J, with 13 bases in between.

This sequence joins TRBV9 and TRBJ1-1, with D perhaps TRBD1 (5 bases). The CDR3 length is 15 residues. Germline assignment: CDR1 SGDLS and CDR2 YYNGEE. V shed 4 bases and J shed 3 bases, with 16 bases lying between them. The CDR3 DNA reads TGTGCCAGCAGCATCCATCCTTCGGGGGACACTGAAGCTTTCTTT. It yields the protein CASSIHPSGDTEAFF.

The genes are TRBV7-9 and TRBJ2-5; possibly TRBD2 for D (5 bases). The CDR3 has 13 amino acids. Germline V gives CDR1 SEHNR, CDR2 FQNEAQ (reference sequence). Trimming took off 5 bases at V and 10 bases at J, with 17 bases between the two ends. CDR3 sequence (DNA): TGTGCCAGCAGCGGCGACTGGGCCGGGGACCAGTACTTC. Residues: CASSGDWAGDQYF. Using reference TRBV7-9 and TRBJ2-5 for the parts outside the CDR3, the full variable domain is DTGVSQNPRHKITKRGQNVTFRCDPISEHNRLYWYRQTLGQGPEFLTYFQNEAQLEKSRLLSDRFSAERPKGSFSTLEIQRTEQGDSAMYLCASSGDWAGDQYFGPGTRLLVL.

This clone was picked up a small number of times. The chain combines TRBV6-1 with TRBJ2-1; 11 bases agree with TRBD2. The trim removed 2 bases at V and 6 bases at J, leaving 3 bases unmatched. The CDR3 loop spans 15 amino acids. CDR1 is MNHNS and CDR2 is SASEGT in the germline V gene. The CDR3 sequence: CASSELAGGVNEQFF. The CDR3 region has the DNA TGTGCCAGCAGTGAATTAGCGGGGGGGGTCAATGAGCAGTTCTTC.

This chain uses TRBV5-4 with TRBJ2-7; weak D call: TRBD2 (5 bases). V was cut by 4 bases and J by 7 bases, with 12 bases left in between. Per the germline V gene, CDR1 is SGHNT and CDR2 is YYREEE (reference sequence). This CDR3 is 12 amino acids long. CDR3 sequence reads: CASSLGPGEQYF. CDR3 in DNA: TGTGCCAGCAGCCTCGGGCCGGGAGAGCAGTACTTC. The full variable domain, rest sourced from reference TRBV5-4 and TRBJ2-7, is ETGVTQSPTHLIKTRGQQVTLRCSSQSGHNTVSWYQQALGQGPQFIFQYYREEENGRGNFPPRFSGLQFPNYSSELNVNALELDDSALYLCASSLGPGEQYFGPGTRLTVT.